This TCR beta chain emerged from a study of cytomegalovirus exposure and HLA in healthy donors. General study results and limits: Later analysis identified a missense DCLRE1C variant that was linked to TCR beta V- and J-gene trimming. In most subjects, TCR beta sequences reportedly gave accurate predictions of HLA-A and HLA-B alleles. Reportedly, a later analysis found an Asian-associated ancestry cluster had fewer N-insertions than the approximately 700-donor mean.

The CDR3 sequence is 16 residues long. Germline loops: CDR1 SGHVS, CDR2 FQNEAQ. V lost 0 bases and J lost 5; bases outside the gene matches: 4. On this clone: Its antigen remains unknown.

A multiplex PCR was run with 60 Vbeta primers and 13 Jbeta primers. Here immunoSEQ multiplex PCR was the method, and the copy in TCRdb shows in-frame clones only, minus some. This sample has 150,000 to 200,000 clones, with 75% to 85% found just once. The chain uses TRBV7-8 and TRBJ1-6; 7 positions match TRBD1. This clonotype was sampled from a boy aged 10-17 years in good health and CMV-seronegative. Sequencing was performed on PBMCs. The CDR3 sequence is CASSLALGTDNSPLHF. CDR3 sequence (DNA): TGTGCCAGCAGCTTAGCCCTGGGGACAGATAATTCACCCCTCCACTTT.